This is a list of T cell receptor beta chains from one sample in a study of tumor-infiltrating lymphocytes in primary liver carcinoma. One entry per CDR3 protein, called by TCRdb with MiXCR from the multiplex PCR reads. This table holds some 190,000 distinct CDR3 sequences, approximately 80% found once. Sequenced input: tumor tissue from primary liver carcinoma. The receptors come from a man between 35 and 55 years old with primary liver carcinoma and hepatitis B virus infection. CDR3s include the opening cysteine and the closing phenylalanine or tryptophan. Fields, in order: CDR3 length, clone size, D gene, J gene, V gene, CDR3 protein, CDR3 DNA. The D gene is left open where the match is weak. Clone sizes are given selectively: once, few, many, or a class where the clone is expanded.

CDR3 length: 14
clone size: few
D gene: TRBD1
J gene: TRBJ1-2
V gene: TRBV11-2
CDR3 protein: CASSLEGGAGGYTF
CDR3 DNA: TGTGCCAGCAGCTTGGAAGGGGGCGCGGGAGGCTACACCTTC

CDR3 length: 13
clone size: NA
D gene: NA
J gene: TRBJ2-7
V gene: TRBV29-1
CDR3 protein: CSVSVGSFYEEYF
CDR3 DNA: TGCAGCGTCTCAGTGGGGAGCTTCTACGAGGAGTACTTC

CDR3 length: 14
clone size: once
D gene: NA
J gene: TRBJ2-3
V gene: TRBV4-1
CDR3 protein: CASSQEPGTDTQYF
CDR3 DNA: TGTGCCAGCAGCCAAGAGCCAGGCACAGATACGCAGTATTTT

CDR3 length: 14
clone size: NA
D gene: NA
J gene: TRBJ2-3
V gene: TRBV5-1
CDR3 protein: CASSFHEIADTQYF
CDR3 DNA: TGCGCAAGCAGCTTTCACGAGATCGCAGATACGCAGTATTTT

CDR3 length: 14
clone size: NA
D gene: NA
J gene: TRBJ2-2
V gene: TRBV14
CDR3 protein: CACNLTTKTGELFF
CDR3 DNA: TGTGCCTGCAACTTGACAACGAAAACCGGGGAGCTGTTTTTT

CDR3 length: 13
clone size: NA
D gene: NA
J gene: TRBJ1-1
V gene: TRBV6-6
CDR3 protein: CASNRHMNIEAFF
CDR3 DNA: TGTGCCAGCAATCGACACATGAACATTGAAGCTTTCTTT

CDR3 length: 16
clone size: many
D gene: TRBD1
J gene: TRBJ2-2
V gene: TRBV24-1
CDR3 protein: CATSDPTGQGTGELFF
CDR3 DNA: TGTGCCACCAGTGATCCCACCGGACAGGGCACCGGGGAGCTGTTTTTT

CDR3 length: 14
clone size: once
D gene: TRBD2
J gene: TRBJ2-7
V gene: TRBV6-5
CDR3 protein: CGSMRLAAGGEQYF
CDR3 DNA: TGTGGCAGCATGAGACTAGCGGCAGGTGGCGAGCAGTACTTC

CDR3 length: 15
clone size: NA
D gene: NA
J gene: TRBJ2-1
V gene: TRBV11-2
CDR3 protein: CASCFRGSLDNEQFF
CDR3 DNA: TGTGCCAGCTGCTTTAGGGGGTCACTCGACAATGAGCAGTTCTTC

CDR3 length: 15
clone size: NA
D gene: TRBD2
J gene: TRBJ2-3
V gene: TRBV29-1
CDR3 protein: CSVEGGEGITDTQYF
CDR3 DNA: TGCAGTGTTGAGGGCGGGGAGGGCATCACAGATACGCAGTATTTT